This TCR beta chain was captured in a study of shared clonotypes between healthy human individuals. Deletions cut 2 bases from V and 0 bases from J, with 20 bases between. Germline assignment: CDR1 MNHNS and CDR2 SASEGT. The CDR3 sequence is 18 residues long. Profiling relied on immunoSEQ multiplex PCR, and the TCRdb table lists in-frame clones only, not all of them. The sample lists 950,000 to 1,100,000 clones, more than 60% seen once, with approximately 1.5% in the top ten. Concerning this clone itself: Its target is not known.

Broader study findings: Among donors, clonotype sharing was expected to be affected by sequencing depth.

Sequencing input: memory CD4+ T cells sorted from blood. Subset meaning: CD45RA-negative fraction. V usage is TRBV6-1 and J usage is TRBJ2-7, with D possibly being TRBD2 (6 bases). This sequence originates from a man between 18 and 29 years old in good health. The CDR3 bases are TGTGCCAGCAGTGAATTTATGGGGGGTAGCGGATTCTCCTACGAGCAGTACTTC. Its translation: CASSEFMGGSGFSYEQYF.